This TCR beta chain derives from a study of T cell repertoires in cytomegalovirus infection. Across the study: Both CMV infection and a matching HLA type were indicated by public TCR beta signatures. The study's findings and limits: Carriage of CMV together with the relevant HLA was identifiable through cumulative public TCR beta family frequency. CMV-specific TCR beta clonotypes restricted by HLA-C dominated the ex vivo response.

TCRdb passed the reads through MiXCR, listing each CDR3 protein once. The sample has roughly 500,000 distinct CDR3 sequences, approximately 15% seen once. Germline V gives CDR1 SNHLY, CDR2 FYNNEI. The CDR3 covers 12 residues. V lost 2 bases to trimming and J lost 14 bases, with 12 bases between them. A remark on this clonotype: Its antigen is as yet unknown.

The sequence derives from a human donor in good health (CMV status not recorded). Some clones in this sample may be carry-over from other donors' samples. The chain has TRBV2 and TRBJ1-4; D call uncertain. The source material was CD8+ T cells from PBMCs. The CDR3, as DNA: TGTGCCAGCAGTGAACCGGAAGATGCGCTGTTTTTT. Its protein product is CASSEPEDALFF.